This T cell receptor beta chain was documented in a study of monozygotic twins with inflammatory bowel disease. Overall study findings and caveats: T cell subtypes were not distinguishable in this analysis. Between concordant and discordant twins, repertoire similarity failed to differ, a result that limited power may explain.

Donors each gave about 2.6 ml of blood. cDNA synthesis was performed in eight separate reactions for each sample. TCRdb reanalyzed the 5' RACE reads, giving one entry per CDR3 protein sequence and no DNA. The listing records approximately 200,000 distinct CDR3 sequences. To note about this clonotype: What it binds is unknown.

CDR1 and CDR2 from the germline V gene are SGHVS and FQNEAQ. CDR3 size: 19 residues. This TCR was recovered from a human donor with ulcerative colitis or Crohn's disease, or a healthy co-twin of an affected twin (not recorded which). Sequencing input: blood. The genes are TRBV7-8 and TRBJ2-1. CDR3 sequence: CASSFLGFLIKTGDNEQFF.